This record looks at one TCR beta chain sequence and its context. The target of this receptor is not known. The CDR3 has 15 amino acids, counting the end cysteine and phenylalanine. No DNA is recorded. CDR1 and CDR2 are read off the germline V gene as SGHDN and FVKESK. The source of the sample is a study of CXCR3-negative and CXCR3-positive naive CD8 T cells (dated by TCRdb to the late 2010s). Regarding the study in general: In total, approximately 150 million TRB reads were obtained, corresponding to roughly 1.5 +/- 0.3 million reads per library. Data from about ten donors, pooled across two independent experiments, went into the diversity and physicochemical repertoire analyses. The TRBV-TRBJ cluster analysis covered naive subsets from a handful of donors and memory cells from 3 donors.

The run used a NextSeq 550. The Human TCR Profiling Kit (MiLaboratory) was used to prepare UMI-labeled 5' RACE TRB cDNA libraries. cDNA synthesis used the entire amount of extracted RNA, and PCR amplification then used the entire amount of cDNA produced. Libraries were prepared in parallel with an identical number of PCR cycles. On the study's bioinformatics: With a minimum of two reads required per UMI, MIGEC and MiXCR pulled out about 50,000 +/- 10,000 unique UMI-labeled TRB cDNA molecules from each library. An average of roughly 40,000 +/- 10,000 functional in-frame TRB CDR3 nucleotide clonotypes without stop codons was found per library. After each sample was downsampled to 5000 UMI-labeled TRB molecules, VDJtools was used to calculate diversity metrics such as normalized Shannon-Wiener and Chao1. VDJtools computed clonotype-size-weighted physicochemical properties of the central five CDR3 residues: interaction energy, strength, volume and Kidera factor 4. Reprocessed by TCRdb, the reads give a single entry per CDR3 protein sequence, without DNA. V and J calls and clone size were set by TCRdb, not the authors. This sample's table contains 45,000 or so distinct CDR3 sequences. The ten top clones hold roughly 1.6% of the sample.

Each CD8+ T cell subset was flow-sorted in triplicate, and some 310,000 cells per subset were placed directly into RLT lysis buffer. To keep memory contaminants out, a stringent definition of naive CD8+ T cells was applied: CD45RO-CCR7+CD27+CD95-. Standard density gradient centrifugation was used to isolate peripheral blood mononuclear cells from buffy coats. A FACSAria III was used to flow-sort naive CD8+ T cells into CXCR3-negative and CXCR3-positive populations. An RNeasy Mini Kit was used to extract total RNA from the sorted cells. Here is what the overall study found, with its caveats: Repertoire diversity was comparably high in both naive subsets but much lower in memory CD8+ T cells. Naive CXCR3-negative and CXCR3-positive cells from the same donor showed similar TRBV-TRBJ usage, whereas memory cells showed distinct patterns. Surface CD5, linked to self-reactivity in mice, was comparable between naive subsets; TCR interaction strength was therefore also inferred from TRB CDR3 physicochemical properties. Compared with CXCR3-negative naive cells, CXCR3-positive naive cells had TRB CDR3s with higher hydrophobicity (lower Kidera factor 4), lower energy, and higher strength and volume indices. CXCR3 expression partially decreased after cryopreservation, so most assays used freshly isolated PBMCs.

The chain couples TRBV14 to TRBJ2-1. Sample: naive CXCR3- CD8+ T cells from blood. The cell subset or site label on this specimen signifies: CD45RO-CCR7+CD27+CD95- naive CD8+ T cells lacking CXCR3 (TNR3-). The source is a human donor in good health. Some clones in this sample may be carry-over from other donors' samples. The CDR3 protein is CASSRSWETYNEQFF.